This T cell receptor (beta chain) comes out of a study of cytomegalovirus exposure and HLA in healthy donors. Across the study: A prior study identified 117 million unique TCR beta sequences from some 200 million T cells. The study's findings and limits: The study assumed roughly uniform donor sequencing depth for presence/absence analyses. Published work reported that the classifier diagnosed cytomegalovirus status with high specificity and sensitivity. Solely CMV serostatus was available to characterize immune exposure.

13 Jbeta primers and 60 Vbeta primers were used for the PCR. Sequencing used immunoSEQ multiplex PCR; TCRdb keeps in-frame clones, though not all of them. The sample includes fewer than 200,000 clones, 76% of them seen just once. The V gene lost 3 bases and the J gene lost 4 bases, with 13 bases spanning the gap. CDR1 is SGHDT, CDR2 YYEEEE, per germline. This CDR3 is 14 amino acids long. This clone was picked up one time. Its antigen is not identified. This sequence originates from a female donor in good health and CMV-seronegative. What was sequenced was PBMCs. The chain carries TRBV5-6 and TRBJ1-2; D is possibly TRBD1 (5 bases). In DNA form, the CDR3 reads TGTGCCAGCAGCTGGGGGGGAGGCAGCTATGGCTACACCTTC. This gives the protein CASSWGGGSYGYTF.